Each of the 31 T cell receptor beta chains below was sequenced from the same sample in a study of shared clonotypes between healthy human individuals. The table came from immunoSEQ multiplex PCR; TCRdb's copy has only in-frame clones and leaves some out. The table lists approximately 2.5 million clones, 80% to 95% of them singletons. The specimen was naive CD4+ T cells from PBMCs. The sample's subset: CD45RA+ positively selected. The receptors shown here come from a man between 18 and 29 years old in good health. Some clones in this sample may be carry-over from other donors' samples.

This chain joins TRBV2 and TRBJ2-3; 8 bases map to TRBD2. Germline-derived CDR1 and CDR2 are SNHLY and FYNNEI. With V trimmed by 4 bases and J by 4 bases, 7 bases remained unmatched. The CDR3 length is 15 residues. In nucleotides, the CDR3 is TGTGCCAGCAGTGCACTAACCGGGGGGGCAGATACGCAGTATTTT. Its protein is CASSALTGGADTQYF.

The chain uses TRBV28 and TRBJ2-4; TRBD1 aligns across 10 bases. CDR3 length: 18 amino acids. V shed 3 bases and J 0 bases; nucleotides not matched to a gene: 8. Germline V gene sequence: CDR1 MDHEN, CDR2 SYDVKM. The chain's CDR3 is CASSFWTGGEIAKNIQYF. The CDR3 nucleotides read TGTGCCAGCAGTTTTTGGACAGGGGGGGAGATAGCCAAAAACATTCAGTACTTC.

This chain joins TRBV5-1 and TRBJ2-1, with 7 bases identical to TRBD1. This CDR3 contains 20 residues. V trimming: 1 base; J trimming: 0 bases; junction bases outside the gene matches: 16. Germline V gives CDR1 SGHRS, CDR2 YFSETQ. The CDR3 DNA is TGCGCCAGCAGCTTGACCGGGACAGTTTCCTCCTTGAGCTCCTACAATGAGCAGTTCTTC. Residues: CASSLTGTVSSLSSYNEQFF.

This clone appeared once. The chain employs TRBV5-6 and TRBJ1-2, with no clear D. Trimming took 0 bases from V and 6 from J, leaving 9 bases between them. CDR3 length: 13 amino acids. The germline CDR1 and CDR2 sequences are SGHDT and YYEEEE. CDR3: CASSLVRKDGYTF. Written as DNA, the CDR3 is TGTGCCAGCAGCTTGGTGCGGAAGGATGGCTACACCTTC. Using reference TRBV5-6 and TRBJ1-2 for the parts outside the CDR3, the full variable domain is DAGVTQSPTHLIKTRGQQVTLRCSPKSGHDTVSWYQQALGQGPQFIFQYYEEEERQRGNFPDRFSGHQFPNYSSELNVNALLLGDSALYLCASSLVRKDGYTFGSGTRLTVV.

This sequence joins TRBV12-5 and TRBJ2-1; 7 nucleotides agree with TRBD1. V lost 3 bases to trimming and J lost 2 bases; unmatched junction nucleotides: 1. The CDR3 is 14 amino acids. Germline V gene lookup returns CDR1 LGHNT and CDR2 FRNRAP. The CDR3 here is CASGFGTAYNEQFF. DNA of the CDR3: TGTGCTAGTGGTTTCGGGACAGCCTACAATGAGCAGTTCTTC.

The gene calls are TRBV18 and TRBJ2-5; maybe TRBD2 (6 bases). Trimming stripped 4 bases from V and 0 bases from J, with 15 bases between. The CDR3 is 16 amino acids. Germline lookup yields CDR1 KGHSH and CDR2 LQKENI. In nucleotides, the CDR3 is TGTGCCAGCTCACTCCTAGCGCTGAGGAACCAAGAGACCCAGTACTTC. Its protein is CASSLLALRNQETQYF.

This clone has only a few counts. The J gene is TRBJ1-1, the V gene TRBV7-3, with TRBD1 as a possible D gene (5 bases). Germline V gene data show CDR1 as SGHTA and CDR2 as FQGTGA. Trimming left V 2 bases short and J 4 bases short, with 14 bases between. The CDR3 loop spans 15 amino acids. The CDR3 region has the DNA TGTGCCAGCAGCTTAGGGGCAGGGCAGGGCACTGAAGCTTTCTTT. Translating gives CASSLGAGQGTEAFF. Together with reference TRBV7-3 and TRBJ1-1, the CDR3 gives the full variable domain: GAGVSQTPSNKVTEKGKYVELRCDPISGHTALYWYRQSLGQGPEFLIYFQGTGAADDSGLPNDRFFAVRPEGSVSTLKIQRTERGDSAVYLCASSLGAGQGTEAFFGQGTRLTVV.

The chain employs TRBV5-1 and TRBJ2-1; 9 nucleotides agree with TRBD2. Germline trimming cut 5 bases from V and 3 bases from J; bases unmatched to any gene: 9. Germline-derived CDR1 and CDR2 are SGHRS and YFSETQ. The CDR3 is made up of 16 amino acids. Here the CDR3 DNA reads TGCGCCAGCAGTTCTTTAGCGGGGGACGTCTACAATGAGCAGTTCTTC. Translating gives CASSSLAGDVYNEQFF.

The chain combines TRBV5-6 with TRBJ2-5; D possibly corresponds to TRBD1 (5 bases). Trimming stripped 1 base from V and 4 bases from J, with 14 bases between. Germline values: CDR1 SGHDT, CDR2 YYEEEE. The CDR3 extends over 15 amino acids. The DNA for the CDR3 is TGTGCCAGCAGCTTGCGGACAAGGCGATCAGAGACCCAGTACTTC. This translates into CASSLRTRRSETQYF.

This clone was observed once. The chain recombines TRBV19 with TRBJ2-1; 8 nucleotides agree with TRBD2. Germline values: CDR1 LNHDA, CDR2 SQIVND (reference sequence). J lost 16 bases, V lost 1 base, and 18 bases had no gene match. CDR3 size: 16 residues. The CDR3 spells CASSIVGAGVREGNFF. The CDR3 region has the DNA TGTGCCAGTAGTATAGTAGGAGCGGGAGTAAGGGAAGGAAACTTCTTC.

The chain employs TRBV5-1 and TRBJ1-4; 7 bases are shared with TRBD1. Per germline, CDR1 SGHRS and CDR2 YFSETQ. There are 14 residues in the CDR3. Unmatched junction bases numbered 5, after V lost 1 base and J lost 8 bases. The CDR3 loop reads CASSLWTGDEKLFF. CDR3 DNA sequence: TGCGCCAGCAGCTTGTGGACAGGAGACGAAAAACTGTTTTTT.

J is TRBJ2-5 and V is TRBV11-3; tentatively, D is TRBD1 or TRBD2 (5 bases each). This CDR3 has 13 residues. The germline gives CDR1 SGHNT, CDR2 YENEEA. Deletions cut 5 bases from V and 5 bases from J, with 12 bases between. CDR3 loop: CASSPLWGETQYF. In nucleotides, the CDR3 is TGTGCCAGCAGCCCCCTCTGGGGGGAGACCCAGTACTTC.

This chain links TRBV4-1 with TRBJ2-4; a possible D gene is TRBD1 (5 bases). Germline V gene lookup returns CDR1 MGHRA and CDR2 YSYEKL. The V end was cut by 0 bases, the J end by 1 base, with 10 bases between. The CDR3 is made up of 16 amino acids. CDR3 residues: CASSQEQVGAKNIQYF. In DNA, the CDR3 is TGCGCCAGCAGCCAAGAACAGGTTGGCGCCAAAAACATTCAGTACTTC.

The chain joins TRBV30 to TRBJ2-2, with D maybe TRBD2 (5 bases). The ends were cut back, 2 bases at V and 6 bases at J, with 19 bases in the middle. The length of the CDR3 is 16 residues. CDR1 is GTSNPN, CDR2 SVGIG, per germline (reference sequence). DNA of the CDR3: TGTGCCTGGAGTTTCCTAGGGAGAAGCACGGCCGGGGAGCTGTTTTTT. Protein product: CAWSFLGRSTAGELFF.

The J gene is TRBJ2-5, the V gene TRBV28; TRBD2 agrees at 9 bases. This CDR3 comprises 14 residues. The J segment lost 5 bases and the V segment lost 7 bases, leaving 8 bases of the junction unmatched. From germline, CDR1 is MDHEN and CDR2 SYDVKM. CDR3 sequence (DNA): TGTGCCAGCACCGCAGCGGGAGGCTGGGAGACCCAGTACTTC. The encoded protein is CASTAAGGWETQYF.

Concerning this clone itself: Other nucleotide sequences in the sample specify the same CDR3. This chain uses TRBV5-5 with TRBJ2-5; D remains ambiguous. In germline, CDR1 is SGHKS, CDR2 YYEKEE (reference sequence). This CDR3 is built from 13 residues. Between the trimmed V and J ends, which lost 0 bases and 1 base, there was a span of 4 bases. CDR3: CASSLVSQETQYF. DNA for the CDR3: TGTGCCAGCAGCTTGGTTTCCCAAGAGACCCAGTACTTC.

The J gene is TRBJ2-3, the V gene TRBV4-1, with D tentatively TRBD2 (6 bases). This CDR3 comprises 16 residues. CDR1 is MGHRA and CDR2 is YSYEKL in the germline V gene. The V gene lost 0 bases and the J gene lost 0 bases, with 10 bases spanning the gap. CDR3 in DNA: TGCGCCAGCAGCCAAGAAGTAGCGGTTAGCACAGATACGCAGTATTTT. The encoded protein is CASSQEVAVSTDTQYF.

V and J are TRBV28 and TRBJ2-2; possibly TRBD2 for D (6 bases). The ends were cut back, 3 bases at V and 0 bases at J, with 14 bases in the middle. Germline V gives CDR1 MDHEN, CDR2 SYDVKM. This CDR3 has 17 residues. The DNA of the CDR3 is TGTGCCAGCAGTTTTACTGGGGCTAGCGCGAACACCGGGGAGCTGTTTTTT. Translated: CASSFTGASANTGELFF. The full variable domain, in which reference TRBV28 and TRBJ2-2 provide the parts outside the CDR3, is DVKVTQSSRYLVKRTGEKVFLECVQDMDHENMFWYRQDPGLGLRLIYFSYDVKMKEKGDIPEGYSVSREKKERFSLILESASTNQTSMYLCASSFTGASANTGELFFGEGSRLTVL.

The chain uses TRBV10-2 and TRBJ2-3; 9 nucleotides agree with TRBD2. Germline CDR1 is WSHSY and CDR2 is SAAADI. Trimming removed 0 bases from V and 7 bases from J; junction bases left unmatched: 11. There are 17 residues in the CDR3. CDR3: CASSESWEREAENTQYF. The CDR3, as DNA: TGCGCCAGCAGTGAGTCATGGGAGCGGGAGGCAGAAAATACGCAGTATTTT.

V usage is TRBV7-9 and J usage is TRBJ1-6; no clear D. Germline CDR1 SEHNR, CDR2 FQNEAQ (reference sequence). The V end lost 2 bases, the J end lost 6 bases, and 2 bases lay between the germline ends. This CDR3 has 12 residues. The CDR3 region has the DNA TGTGCCAGCAGCTTAACTAATTCACCCCTCCACTTT. This translates into CASSLTNSPLHF.

The chain joins TRBV11-2 to TRBJ1-4; possibly TRBD1 for D (6 bases). The CDR3 totals 16 residues. Germline CDR1 SGHAT, CDR2 FQNNGV. V lost 2 bases and J 10 bases, leaving 20 bases between the germline ends. The CDR3: CASSLYVQGSSGKLFF. The CDR3 region has the DNA TGTGCCAGCAGCTTATACGTACAGGGATCGTCAGGAAAACTGTTTTTT.

On this clone: Within the sample, other DNA sequences also encode this same CDR3. The V and J genes are TRBV6-5 and TRBJ2-2; D is possibly TRBD1 or TRBD2 (5 bases each). The CDR3 covers 15 residues. Germline loops: CDR1 MNHEY, CDR2 SVGAGI. With 0 bases removed from V and 2 bases from J, the gap between germline ends came to 7 bases. CDR3 bases: TGTGCCAGCAGTTACTCTGGGGGAAACACCGGGGAGCTGTTTTTT. It translates to CASSYSGGNTGELFF.

The chain joins TRBV7-3 to TRBJ2-7; 7 bases are a match to TRBD2. V trimming: 5 bases; J trimming: 5 bases; junction bases outside the gene matches: 3. CDR3 length: 12 residues. Germline V CDR1 and CDR2: SGHTA, FQGTGA. CDR3 region: CASSLGGDEQYF. The DNA for the CDR3 is TGTGCCAGCAGCCTTGGGGGGGACGAGCAGTACTTC.

Here the CDR3 DNA reads TGTGCCAGCAGCTTAACGCGGGTCAGCCTTGAAAAACTGTTTTTT. This sequence encodes CASSLTRVSLEKLFF. The chain has TRBV7-2 and TRBJ1-4; no clear D. This CDR3 comprises 15 residues. Germline V gene data show CDR1 as SGHTA and CDR2 as FQGNSA. Trimming shortened V by 2 bases and J by 7 bases, and 14 bases separated the two germline ends.

The CDR3 nucleotides are TGTGCCAGCTCTGCCCGTAAAGATTTCACAGATACGCAGTATTTT. It is translated as CASSARKDFTDTQYF. The chain employs TRBV18 and TRBJ2-3; D is ambiguous. The length of the CDR3 is 15 residues. Trimming pared 6 bases from V and 2 bases from J, leaving 15 bases between. CDR1 is KGHSH and CDR2 is LQKENI in the germline V gene. Full variable domain (missing parts from reference TRBV18 and TRBJ2-3): NAGVMQNPRHLVRRRGQEARLRCSPMKGHSHVYWYRQLPEEGLKFMVYLQKENIIDESGMPKERFSAEFPKEGPSILRIQQVVRGDSAAYFCASSARKDFTDTQYFGPGTRLTVL.

The V gene is TRBV28, the J gene TRBJ1-6; no firm D call. V was trimmed by 3 bases and J by 1 base, leaving 10 bases between them. The CDR3 covers 16 residues. Germline assignment: CDR1 MDHEN and CDR2 SYDVKM. In nucleotides, the CDR3 is TGTGCCAGCAGTTTTCTGGACGCTTCCTATAATTCACCCCTCCACTTT. It translates to CASSFLDASYNSPLHF.

The chain uses TRBV5-1 and TRBJ2-1; 8 nucleotides match TRBD1. CDR1 and CDR2 from the germline V gene are SGHRS and YFSETQ. The CDR3 covers 16 residues. The trim removed 4 bases at V and 7 bases at J, leaving 13 bases unmatched. The CDR3 nucleotides are TGCGCCAGCAGCCGGGGACCTGGGACAGGCTATAATGAGCAGTTCTTC. It encodes CASSRGPGTGYNEQFF.

The chain links TRBV19 to TRBJ2-7; a weak D match, TRBD2 (5 bases). Germline CDR1 reads LNHDA; CDR2 reads SQIVND (reference sequence). The length of the CDR3 is 17 residues. The germline V and J ends were trimmed by 4 bases and 5 bases, with 24 bases remaining between them. DNA of the CDR3: TGTGCCAGTAGTAGCCTACGGGGAAGGGATGGGAACGACGAGCAGTACTTC. As protein: CASSSLRGRDGNDEQYF.

The chain employs TRBV7-9 and TRBJ1-3; D unresolved. Per germline, CDR1 SEHNR and CDR2 FQNEAQ (reference sequence). The CDR3 length is 13 residues. V was pared by 2 bases and J by 6 bases, with 8 bases between. CDR3: CASSLSRANTIYF. For the CDR3, the DNA is TGTGCCAGCAGCTTATCTCGGGCAAACACCATATATTTT.

The rearrangement links TRBV28 to TRBJ2-6, with 7 bases lining up with TRBD1. The CDR3 contains 15 residues. V was clipped by 6 bases and J by 2 bases; unmatched bases: 4. In germline, CDR1 is MDHEN, CDR2 SYDVKM. The CDR3: CASSPDRAGANVLTF. CDR3 nucleotide sequence: TGTGCCAGCAGCCCCGACAGGGCTGGGGCCAACGTCCTGACTTTC.

This clone appeared a single time. The chain couples TRBV5-1 to TRBJ1-1; no definite D call. Germline-derived CDR1 and CDR2 are SGHRS and YFSETQ. CDR3 length: 13 residues. V lost 4 bases, J lost 3 bases, and 10 bases lay in between. The CDR3 sequence is CASSVGRDTEAFF. DNA of the CDR3: TGCGCCAGCAGCGTAGGCCGGGACACTGAAGCTTTCTTT.